Described below is a single T cell receptor beta chain sequence and its context. The CDR3 is 14 residues long. Per germline, CDR1 SQVTM and CDR2 ANQGSEA. Trimming cost V 4 bases and J 4 bases, with 14 bases left between them. The data are from a study of blood T cell repertoires in COVID-19. Sequencing used immunoSEQ multiplex PCR; TCRdb keeps in-frame clones, though not all of them. The top ten clones hold 2.5% to 3.5% of a sample with around 250,000 clones, over 75% of them seen once. Source material: PBMCs or T cells enriched from blood (not recorded which). The chain links TRBV29-1 to TRBJ2-1, with TRBD1 as a possible D gene (5 bases). The clonotype originates from a woman between 40 and 50 years old who had been exposed to COVID-19. The CDR3 reads CSVGSDSLYNEQFF. The CDR3 nucleotides read TGCAGCGTTGGATCTGACAGCTTGTACAATGAGCAGTTCTTC.